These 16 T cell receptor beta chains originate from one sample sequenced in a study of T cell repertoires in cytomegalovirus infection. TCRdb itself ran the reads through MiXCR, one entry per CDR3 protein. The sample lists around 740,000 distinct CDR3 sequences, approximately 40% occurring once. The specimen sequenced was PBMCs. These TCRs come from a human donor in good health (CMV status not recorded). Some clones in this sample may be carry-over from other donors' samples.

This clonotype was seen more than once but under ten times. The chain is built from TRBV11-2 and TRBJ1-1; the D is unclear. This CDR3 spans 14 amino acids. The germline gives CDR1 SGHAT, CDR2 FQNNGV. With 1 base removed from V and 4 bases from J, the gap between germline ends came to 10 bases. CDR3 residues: CASSLVWLGTEAFF. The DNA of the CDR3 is TGTGCCAGCAGCTTAGTTTGGTTGGGCACTGAAGCTTTCTTT.

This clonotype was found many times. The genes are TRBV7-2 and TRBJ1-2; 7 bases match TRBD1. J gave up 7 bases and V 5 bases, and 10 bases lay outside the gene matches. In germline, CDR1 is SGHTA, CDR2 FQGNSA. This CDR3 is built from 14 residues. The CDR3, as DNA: TGTGCCAGCAGCCCCCAGACAGGGTTGCGTGGCTACACCTTC. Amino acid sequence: CASSPQTGLRGYTF.

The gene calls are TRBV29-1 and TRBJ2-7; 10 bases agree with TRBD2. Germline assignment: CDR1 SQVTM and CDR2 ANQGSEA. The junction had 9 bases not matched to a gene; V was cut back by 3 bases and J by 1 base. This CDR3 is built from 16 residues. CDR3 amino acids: CSVDGHSSGSSYEQYF. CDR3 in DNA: TGCAGCGTTGACGGCCACTCTAGCGGGAGTTCCTACGAGCAGTACTTC.

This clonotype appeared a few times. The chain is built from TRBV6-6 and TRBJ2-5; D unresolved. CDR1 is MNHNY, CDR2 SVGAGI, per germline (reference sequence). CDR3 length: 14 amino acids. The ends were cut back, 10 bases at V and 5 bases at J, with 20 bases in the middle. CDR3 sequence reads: CATGTGPSGETQYF. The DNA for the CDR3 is TGTGCCACCGGAACCGGACCGTCCGGGGAGACCCAGTACTTC.

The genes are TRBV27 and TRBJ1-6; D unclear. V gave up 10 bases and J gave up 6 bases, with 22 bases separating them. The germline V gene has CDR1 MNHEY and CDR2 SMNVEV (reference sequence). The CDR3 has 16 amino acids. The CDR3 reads CATRPEGAAGNSPLHF. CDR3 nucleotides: TGTGCCACCCGACCGGAGGGAGCAGCGGGTAATTCACCCCTCCACTTT.

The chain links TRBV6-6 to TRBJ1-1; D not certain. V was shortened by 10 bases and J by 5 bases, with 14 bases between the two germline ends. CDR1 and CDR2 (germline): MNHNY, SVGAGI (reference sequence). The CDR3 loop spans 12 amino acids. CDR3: CATKPDFTEAFF. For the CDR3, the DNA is TGTGCCACCAAACCAGACTTTACTGAAGCTTTCTTT.

The CDR3 DNA reads as TGTGCCAGCATCTCGCTGGGCGAGGACACTGAAGCTTTCTTT. Translating it yields CASISLGEDTEAFF. J is TRBJ1-1 and V is TRBV28, with D uncertain. Germline V gene data show CDR1 as MDHEN and CDR2 as SYDVKM. The CDR3 length is 14 residues. Trimming removed 7 bases at V and 3 bases at J, with 15 bases between.

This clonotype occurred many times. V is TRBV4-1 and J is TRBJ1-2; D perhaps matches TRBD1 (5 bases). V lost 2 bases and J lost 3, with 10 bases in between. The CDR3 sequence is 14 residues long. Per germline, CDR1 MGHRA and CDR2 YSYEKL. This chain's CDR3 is CASSQSTGDYGYTF. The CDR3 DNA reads TGCGCCAGCAGCCAATCGACGGGGGACTATGGCTACACCTTC.

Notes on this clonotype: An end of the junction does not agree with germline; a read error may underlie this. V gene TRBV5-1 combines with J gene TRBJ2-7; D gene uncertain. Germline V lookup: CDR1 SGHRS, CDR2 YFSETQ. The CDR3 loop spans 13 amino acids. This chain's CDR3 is CSSSLEWFYEQYF. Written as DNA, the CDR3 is TGCTCCAGCAGCTTGGAGTGGTTCTACGAGCAGTACTTC.

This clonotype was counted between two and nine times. CDR3: CSARMGGGSYNSPLHF. CDR3 bases: TGCAGTGCTAGGATGGGGGGCGGCTCCTATAATTCACCCCTCCACTTT. The chain couples TRBV20-1 to TRBJ1-6, with a possible D match to TRBD1 (6 bases). This CDR3 has 16 amino acids. From germline, CDR1 is DFQATT and CDR2 SNEGSKA (reference sequence). Trimming cost V 3 bases and J 0 bases, with 12 bases left between them.

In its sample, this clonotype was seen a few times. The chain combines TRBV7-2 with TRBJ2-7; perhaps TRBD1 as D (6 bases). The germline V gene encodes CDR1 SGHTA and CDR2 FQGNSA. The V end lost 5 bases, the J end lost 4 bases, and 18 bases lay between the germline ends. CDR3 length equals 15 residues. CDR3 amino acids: CASSVRDGTSYEQYF. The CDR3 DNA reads TGTGCCAGCAGCGTAAGGGATGGGACATCTTACGAGCAGTACTTC.

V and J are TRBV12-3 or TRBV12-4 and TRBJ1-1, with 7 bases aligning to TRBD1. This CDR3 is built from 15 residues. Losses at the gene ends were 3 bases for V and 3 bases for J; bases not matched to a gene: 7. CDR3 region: CASSLGQTPYTEAFF. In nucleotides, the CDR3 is TGTGCCAGCAGTTTGGGACAGACCCCCTACACTGAAGCTTTCTTT.

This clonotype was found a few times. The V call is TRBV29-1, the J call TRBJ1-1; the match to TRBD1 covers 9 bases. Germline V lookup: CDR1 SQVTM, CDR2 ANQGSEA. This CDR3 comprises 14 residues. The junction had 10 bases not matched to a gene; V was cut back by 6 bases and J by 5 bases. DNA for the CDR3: TGCAGCGTGGGACAGGGTGGTGGGTATACTGAAGCTTTCTTT. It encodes CSVGQGGGYTEAFF.

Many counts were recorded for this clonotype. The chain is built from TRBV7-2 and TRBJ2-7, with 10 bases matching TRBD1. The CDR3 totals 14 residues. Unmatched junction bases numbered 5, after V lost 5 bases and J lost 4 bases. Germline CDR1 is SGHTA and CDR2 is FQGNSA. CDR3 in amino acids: CASSPGQGGYEQYF. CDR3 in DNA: TGTGCCAGCAGCCCTGGACAGGGGGGGTACGAGCAGTACTTC.

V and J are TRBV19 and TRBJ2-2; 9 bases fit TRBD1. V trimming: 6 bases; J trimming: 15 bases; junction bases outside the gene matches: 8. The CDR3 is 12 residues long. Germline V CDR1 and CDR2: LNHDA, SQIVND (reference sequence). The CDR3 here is CASRTGQGEVFF. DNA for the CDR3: TGTGCCAGTAGAACGGGACAGGGAGAGGTGTTTTTT.

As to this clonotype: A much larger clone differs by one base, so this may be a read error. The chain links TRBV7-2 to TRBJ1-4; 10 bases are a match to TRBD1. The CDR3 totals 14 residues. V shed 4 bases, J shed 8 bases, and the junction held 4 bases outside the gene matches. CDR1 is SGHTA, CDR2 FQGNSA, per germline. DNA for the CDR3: TGTGCCAGCAGCTACGACAGGGGGCGGGAAAAACTGTTTTTT. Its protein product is CASSYDRGREKLFF. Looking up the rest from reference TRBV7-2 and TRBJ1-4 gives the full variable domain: GAGVSQSPSNKVTEKGKDVELRCDPISGHTALYWYRQSLGQGLEFLIYFQGNSAPDKSGLPSDRFSAERTGGSVSTLTIQRTQQEDSAVYLCASSYDRGREKLFFGSGTQLSVL.